These 26 T cell receptor beta chains originate from one sample sequenced in a study of beta chain features in type 1 diabetes. Study-wide results and caveats: Type 1 diabetes patients had moderately but significantly shorter TCRB CDR3s in all four CD4+ subsets.

Sequencing targeted expressed TCRB transcripts, as all isolated RNA had been reverse transcribed. TCRdb's table, derived via immunoSEQ multiplex PCR, lists solely in-frame clones and lacks some. The sample has some 700,000 clones; about an eighth are singletons. Their cognate antigens are unknown. The sequenced sample consisted of naive CD4+ T cells from blood. Receptor source: a man aged 18 to 29 with type 1 diabetes.

This chain uses TRBV7-9 with TRBJ2-1; D is perhaps TRBD1 or TRBD2 (5 bases each). V lost 1 base to trimming and J lost 5 bases, with 9 bases between them. Germline CDR1 and CDR2: SEHNR and FQNEAQ (reference sequence). This CDR3 comprises 14 residues. The CDR3 nucleotides read TGTGCCAGCAGCTTAGTCGGGACCAACAATGAGCAGTTCTTC. Encoded protein: CASSLVGTNNEQFF.

The chain uses TRBV6-1 and TRBJ1-2; weak D call: TRBD1 (5 bases). This CDR3 is built from 13 residues. Germline V CDR1 and CDR2: MNHNS, SASEGT. Trimming removed 5 bases from V and 8 bases from J, with 15 bases in between. As DNA, the CDR3 is TGTGCCAGCAGTCCCGGGACGGCGGGCGGCTACACCTTC. Its protein is CASSPGTAGGYTF.

The J gene is TRBJ2-1, the V gene TRBV12-5; 9 bases map to TRBD2. CDR3 size: 16 residues. V lost 0 bases, J lost 7 bases, and 7 bases stayed unmatched. Germline loops: CDR1 LGHNT, CDR2 FRNRAP. CDR3 protein: CASGLVLAGIGNEQFF. Written as DNA, the CDR3 is TGTGCTAGTGGTTTGGTCCTAGCGGGGATCGGGAATGAGCAGTTCTTC. Using reference TRBV12-5 and TRBJ2-1 for the parts outside the CDR3, the full variable domain is DARVTQTPRHKVTEMGQEVTMRCQPILGHNTVFWYRQTMMQGLELLAYFRNRAPLDDSGMPKDRFSAEMPDATLATLKIQPSEPRDSAVYFCASGLVLAGIGNEQFFGPGTRLTVL.

As for this clone: Other DNA variants within this sample encode the same CDR3. This chain uses TRBV7-8 with TRBJ1-5; D uncertain. From germline, CDR1 is SGHVS and CDR2 FQNEAQ. CDR3 length: 15 amino acids. V was cut by 3 bases and J by 1 base, with 10 bases left in between. The CDR3 spells CASSLSGVSNQPQHF. The CDR3 nucleotides read TGTGCCAGCAGCTTGTCCGGGGTCAGCAATCAGCCCCAGCATTTT.

This clone has a handful of counts. The chain has TRBV7-9 and TRBJ2-1; 7 nucleotides match TRBD1. The CDR3 runs to 14 residues. V was pared by 5 bases and J by 4 bases, with 5 bases of the junction left unmatched. Per germline, CDR1 SEHNR and CDR2 FQNEAQ (reference sequence). CDR3 sequence: CASSTGTEYNEQFF. The CDR3 bases are TGTGCCAGCAGCACAGGGACAGAATACAATGAGCAGTTCTTC.

The V call is TRBV10-3, the J call TRBJ2-3; D is ambiguous. Trimming cost V 2 bases and J 1 base, with 10 bases left between them. The CDR3 sequence is 15 residues long. From germline, CDR1 is ENHRY and CDR2 SYGVKD. The CDR3 coding sequence is TGTGCCATCAGTGAGCTGAGATTGGGCACAGATACGCAGTATTTT. This encodes CAISELRLGTDTQYF.

This clone was detected a few times. This chain joins TRBV5-4 and TRBJ1-2; D possibly corresponds to TRBD1 (6 bases). Germline-derived CDR1 and CDR2 are SGHNT and YYREEE (reference sequence). The CDR3 has 13 amino acids. V was pared by 3 bases and J by 6 bases, with 12 bases between. DNA of the CDR3: TGTGCCAGCAGCTCAGGACAGAAGAATGGCTACACCTTC. Amino acid sequence: CASSSGQKNGYTF.

V is TRBV28 and J is TRBJ1-2; 9 bases line up with TRBD1. Germline values: CDR1 MDHEN, CDR2 SYDVKM. Trimming took 4 bases from V and 7 from J; bases not matched to a gene: 1. The CDR3 has 12 residues. The CDR3 is CASSSDRGGYTF. CDR3 bases: TGTGCCAGCAGTTCGGACAGGGGTGGCTACACCTTC.

This clone was counted a few times. The J gene is TRBJ2-5, the V gene TRBV5-6; TRBD1 matches at 11 bases. CDR1 is SGHDT and CDR2 is YYEEEE in the germline V gene. This CDR3 spans 17 amino acids. J was trimmed by 0 bases and V by 3 bases; bases with no gene match: 7. The CDR3 DNA follows: TGTGCCAGCAGCTGGACAGGGGGCGACTCGTACCAAGAGACCCAGTACTTC. Protein product: CASSWTGGDSYQETQYF.

The J gene is TRBJ2-7, the V gene TRBV30, with a tentative D call TRBD1 (5 bases). V was shortened by 4 bases and J by 5 bases, with 21 bases between the two germline ends. Germline values: CDR1 GTSNPN, CDR2 SVGIG (reference sequence). The CDR3 is 15 amino acids. As DNA, the CDR3 is TGTGCCTGGACTCTCCGGGCAGGGATCTGGAACGAGCAGTACTTC. Translating it yields CAWTLRAGIWNEQYF.

The rearrangement links TRBV2 to TRBJ2-7, with TRBD1 matching 7 bases. The CDR3 consists of 14 residues. Germline V CDR1 and CDR2: SNHLY, FYNNEI. Trimming removed 7 bases from V and 4 bases from J; junction bases left unmatched: 10. The CDR3 reads CASTAPQGMYEQYF. In DNA, the CDR3 is TGTGCCAGCACCGCGCCACAGGGGATGTACGAGCAGTACTTC. Variable domain in full (rest from reference TRBV2 and TRBJ2-7): EPEVTQTPSHQVTQMGQEVILRCVPISNHLYFYWYRQILGQKVEFLVSFYNNEISEKSEIFDDQFSVERPDGSNFTLKIRSTKLEDSAMYFCASTAPQGMYEQYFGPGTRLTVT.

This clone was seen more than once but under ten times. The rearrangement links TRBV11-2 to TRBJ2-5; D is unclear. V shed 5 bases and J shed 7 bases, with 8 bases lying between them. The CDR3 runs 11 residues. CDR1 and CDR2 (germline): SGHAT, FQNNGV. The CDR3 region has the DNA TGTGCCAGCAGCCCGGGTGGGACCCAGTACTTC. The encoded protein is CASSPGGTQYF. Supplemented by reference TRBV11-2 and TRBJ2-5, the full variable domain reads EAGVAQSPRYKIIEKRQSVAFWCNPISGHATLYWYQQILGQGPKLLIQFQNNGVVDDSQLPKDRFSAERLKGVDSTLKIQPAKLEDSAVYLCASSPGGTQYFGPGTRLLVL.

This clone came up a few times. V is TRBV7-9 and J is TRBJ1-2, with TRBD1 matching 7 bases. The CDR3 extends over 14 amino acids. CDR1 and CDR2 (germline): SEHNR, FQNEAQ (reference sequence). Trimming removed 5 bases from V and 0 bases from J; junction bases left unmatched: 3. The CDR3 DNA reads TGTGCCAGCAGCCCGGGACAGACTAACTATGGCTACACCTTC. Protein: CASSPGQTNYGYTF.

The J gene is TRBJ2-4, the V gene TRBV2, with D possibly being TRBD2 (6 bases). Germline CDR1 SNHLY, CDR2 FYNNEI. CDR3 length equals 16 residues. The V end lost 3 bases, the J end lost 3 bases, and 15 bases lay between the germline ends. In nucleotides, the CDR3 is TGTGCCAGCAGTGAGGAAGGCGCGGGGAACAAAAACATTCAGTACTTC. It specifies CASSEEGAGNKNIQYF.

The rearrangement joins TRBV29-1 to TRBJ1-1, with 7 bases lining up with TRBD1. Germline lookup yields CDR1 SQVTM and CDR2 ANQGSEA. J lost 6 bases, V lost 2 bases, and 6 bases had no gene match. This CDR3 contains 13 residues. CDR3: CSVEPTGEPEAFF. Written as DNA, the CDR3 is TGCAGCGTTGAACCCACAGGGGAGCCTGAAGCTTTCTTT.

V and J are TRBV15 and TRBJ2-3; perhaps TRBD1 as D (5 bases). The V gene's germline CDR1 is LNHNV and CDR2 YYDKDF (reference sequence). The CDR3 is 16 residues long. V lost 3 bases to trimming and J lost 1 base, with 14 bases between them. CDR3 DNA: TGTGCCACCAGCAGTTTCAAGGACACACGCACAGATACGCAGTATTTT. Its protein is CATSSFKDTRTDTQYF.

This clone has more than one count but fewer than ten. The rearrangement links TRBV30 to TRBJ2-4; 9 bases map to TRBD1. This CDR3 spans 17 amino acids. Germline CDR1 reads GTSNPN; CDR2 reads SVGIG (reference sequence). V shed 4 bases, J shed 0 bases, and the junction held 10 bases outside the gene matches. As DNA, the CDR3 is TGTGCCTGGAATCGGGACAGGGAAAACCTAGCCAAAAACATTCAGTACTTC. Residues: CAWNRDRENLAKNIQYF.

This chain uses TRBV7-2 with TRBJ2-4; 10 bases are shared with TRBD2. The CDR3 has 15 amino acids. J was trimmed by 7 bases and V by 4 bases; bases with no gene match: 7. CDR1 and CDR2 from the germline V gene are SGHTA and FQGNSA. The CDR3 is CASSYPSGGLNIQYF. In DNA form, the CDR3 reads TGTGCCAGCAGCTATCCTAGCGGGGGCTTGAACATTCAGTACTTC.

Only a few counts were recorded for this clone. The chain is built from TRBV19 and TRBJ2-1; D possibly corresponds to TRBD2 (7 bases). From germline, CDR1 is LNHDA and CDR2 SQIVND (reference sequence). Trimming left V 5 bases short and J 2 bases short, with 16 bases between. The CDR3 totals 16 residues. Here the CDR3 DNA reads TGTGCCAGTAGTGTTGCCTTGCGGGGGCCCTACAATGAGCAGTTCTTC. It codes for CASSVALRGPYNEQFF.

To note about this clone: The identical CDR3 is also encoded by other nucleotide sequences in the sample. The chain uses TRBV30 and TRBJ2-2; tentatively, D is TRBD1 (6 bases). V was cut by 0 bases and J by 5 bases, with 7 bases left in between. Germline V CDR1 and CDR2: GTSNPN, SVGIG (reference sequence). The CDR3 has 13 amino acids. The CDR3 loop reads CAWSVQGTGELFF. DNA of the CDR3: TGTGCCTGGAGTGTACAGGGAACCGGGGAGCTGTTTTTT. The full variable domain, completed using reference TRBV30 and TRBJ2-2, is SQTIHQWPATLVQPVGSPLSLECTVEGTSNPNLYWYRQAAGRGLQLLFYSVGIGQISSEVPQNLSASRPQDRQFILSSKKLLLSDSGFYLCAWSVQGTGELFFGEGSRLTVL.

The gene calls are TRBV29-1 and TRBJ2-5; tentative D call: TRBD2 (6 bases). The CDR3 sequence is 14 residues long. Trimming cost V 5 bases and J 2 bases, with 15 bases left between them. The germline CDR1 and CDR2 sequences are SQVTM and ANQGSEA. This CDR3 reads CSVNPEGRQETQYF. DNA for the CDR3: TGCAGCGTTAACCCGGAGGGGAGACAAGAGACCCAGTACTTC.

This clone has just a few counts. The chain recombines TRBV5-1 with TRBJ2-7; D gene uncertain. Germline V gives CDR1 SGHRS, CDR2 YFSETQ. The CDR3 runs 12 residues. V was trimmed by 3 bases and J by 5 bases, leaving 9 bases between them. CDR3 region: CASSSTSDEQYF. The CDR3 nucleotides read TGCGCCAGCAGCTCCACATCGGACGAGCAGTACTTC.

This clone was seen only a few times. This chain links TRBV6-5 with TRBJ1-4; no clear D. Trimming removed 5 bases from V and 7 bases from J, with 8 bases in between. The CDR3 sequence is 12 residues long. The germline CDR1 and CDR2 sequences are MNHEY and SVGAGI. CDR3 bases: TGTGCCAGCAGTGAATCCGGTGAAAAACTGTTTTTT. Translating gives CASSESGEKLFF.

About this clone itself: The same CDR3 also results from other DNA sequences found in this sample. This chain links TRBV6-1 with TRBJ2-3; tentatively, D is TRBD2 (6 bases). Germline V lookup: CDR1 MNHNS, CDR2 SASEGT. The CDR3 has 13 amino acids. The V gene lost 6 bases and the J gene lost 6 bases, with 13 bases spanning the gap. The CDR3 is CASSAPGGDTQYF. CDR3 DNA sequence: TGTGCCAGCAGCGCGCCCGGAGGGGATACGCAGTATTTT.

This clone was seen more than once but under ten times. This chain connects TRBV27 to TRBJ2-7, with D possibly TRBD1 on 5 matching bases. Trimming stripped 4 bases from V and 4 bases from J, with 17 bases between. The CDR3 loop spans 15 amino acids. Germline lookup yields CDR1 MNHEY and CDR2 SMNVEV (reference sequence). CDR3 sequence (DNA): TGTGCCAGCAGTTCCCAGGGTCAACCTAAGTACGAGCAGTACTTC. Translation: CASSSQGQPKYEQYF.

The V and J genes are TRBV5-1 and TRBJ2-7; the D gene is possibly TRBD2 (6 bases). This CDR3 spans 17 amino acids. CDR1 SGHRS and CDR2 YFSETQ come from the germline V gene. Trimming stripped 2 bases from V and 1 base from J, with 19 bases between. The DNA for the CDR3 is TGCGCCAGCAGCTTCGGGGCTAGCGACCCTACGTCCTACGAGCAGTACTTC. It yields the protein CASSFGASDPTSYEQYF.